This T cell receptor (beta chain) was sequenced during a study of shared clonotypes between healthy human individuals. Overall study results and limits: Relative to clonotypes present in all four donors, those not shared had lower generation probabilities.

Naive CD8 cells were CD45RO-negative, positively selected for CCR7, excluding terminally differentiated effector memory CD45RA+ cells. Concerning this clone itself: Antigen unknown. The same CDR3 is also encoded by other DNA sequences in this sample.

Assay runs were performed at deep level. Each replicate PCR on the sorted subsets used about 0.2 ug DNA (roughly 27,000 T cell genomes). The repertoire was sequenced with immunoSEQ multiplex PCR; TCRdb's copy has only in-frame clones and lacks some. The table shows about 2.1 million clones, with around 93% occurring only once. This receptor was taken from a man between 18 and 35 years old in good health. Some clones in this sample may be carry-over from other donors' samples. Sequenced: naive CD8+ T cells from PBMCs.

The CDR3 DNA sequence: TGTGCCAGCAGCTTAGTCGGGGCCGGGGAGCTGTTTTTT. This encodes CASSLVGAGELFF. The chain uses TRBV7-9 and TRBJ2-2, with D tentatively TRBD2 (5 bases). The CDR3 extends over 13 amino acids. Per germline, CDR1 SEHNR and CDR2 FQNEAQ (reference sequence). Trimming pared 1 base from V and 6 bases from J, leaving 6 bases between.